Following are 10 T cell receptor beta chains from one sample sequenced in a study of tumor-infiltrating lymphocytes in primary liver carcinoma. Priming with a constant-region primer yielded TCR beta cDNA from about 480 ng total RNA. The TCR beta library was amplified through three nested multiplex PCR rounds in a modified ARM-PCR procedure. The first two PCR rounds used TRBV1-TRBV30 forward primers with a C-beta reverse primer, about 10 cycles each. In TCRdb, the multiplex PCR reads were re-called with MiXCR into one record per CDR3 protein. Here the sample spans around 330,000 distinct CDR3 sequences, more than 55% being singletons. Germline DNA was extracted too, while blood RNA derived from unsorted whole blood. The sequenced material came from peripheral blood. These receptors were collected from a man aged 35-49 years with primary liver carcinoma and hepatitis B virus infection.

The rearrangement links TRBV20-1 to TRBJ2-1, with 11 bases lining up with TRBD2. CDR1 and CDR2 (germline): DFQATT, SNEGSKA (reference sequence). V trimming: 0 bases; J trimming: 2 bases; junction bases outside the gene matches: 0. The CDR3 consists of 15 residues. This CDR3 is CSARDSGRAYNEQFF. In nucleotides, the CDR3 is TGCAGTGCTAGAGATAGCGGGAGGGCCTACAATGAGCAGTTCTTC.

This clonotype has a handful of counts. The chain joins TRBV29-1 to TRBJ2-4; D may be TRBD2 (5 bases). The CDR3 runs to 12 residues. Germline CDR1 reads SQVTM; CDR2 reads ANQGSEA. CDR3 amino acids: CSVIHGRDIQYF. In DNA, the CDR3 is TGCAGTGTAATTCACGGGCGGGACATTCAGTACTTC.

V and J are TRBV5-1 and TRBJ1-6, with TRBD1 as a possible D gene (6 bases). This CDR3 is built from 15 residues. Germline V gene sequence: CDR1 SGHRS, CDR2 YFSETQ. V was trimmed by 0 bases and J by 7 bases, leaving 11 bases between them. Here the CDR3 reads CASSLVQGQNSPLHF. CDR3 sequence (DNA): TGCGCCAGCAGCTTGGTACAGGGCCAGAATTCACCCCTCCACTTT.

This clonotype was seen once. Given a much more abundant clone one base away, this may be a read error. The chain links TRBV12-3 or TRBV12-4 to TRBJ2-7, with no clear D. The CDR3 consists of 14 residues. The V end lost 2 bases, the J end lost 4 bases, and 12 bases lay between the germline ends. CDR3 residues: CASSLSRHVYEQYF. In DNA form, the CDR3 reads TGTGCCAGCAGTTTATCCAGGCATGTTTACGAGCAGTACTTC.

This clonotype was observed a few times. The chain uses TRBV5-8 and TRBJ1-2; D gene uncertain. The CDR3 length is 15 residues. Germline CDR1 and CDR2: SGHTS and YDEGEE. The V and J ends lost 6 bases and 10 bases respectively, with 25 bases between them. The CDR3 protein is CASTTLHGYKGSYTF. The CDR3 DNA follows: TGTGCCAGCACCACTCTTCATGGATACAAAGGATCCTACACCTTC.

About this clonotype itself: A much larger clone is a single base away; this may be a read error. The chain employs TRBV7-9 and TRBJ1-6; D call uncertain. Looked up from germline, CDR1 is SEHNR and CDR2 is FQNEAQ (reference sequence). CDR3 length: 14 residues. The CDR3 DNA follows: TGTGTCAGCAGCCTCATAGATTTCAATTCACCCCTCCACTTT. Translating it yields CVSSLIDFNSPLHF.

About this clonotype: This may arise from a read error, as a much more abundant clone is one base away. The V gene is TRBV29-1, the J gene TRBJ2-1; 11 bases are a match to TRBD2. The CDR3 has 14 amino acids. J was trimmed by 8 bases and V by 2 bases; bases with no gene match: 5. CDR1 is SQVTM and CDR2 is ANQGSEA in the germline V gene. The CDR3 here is CSVEPSGRLYEQFF. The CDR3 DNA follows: TGCAGCGTTGAACCTAGCGGGAGGTTGTATGAGCAGTTCTTC.

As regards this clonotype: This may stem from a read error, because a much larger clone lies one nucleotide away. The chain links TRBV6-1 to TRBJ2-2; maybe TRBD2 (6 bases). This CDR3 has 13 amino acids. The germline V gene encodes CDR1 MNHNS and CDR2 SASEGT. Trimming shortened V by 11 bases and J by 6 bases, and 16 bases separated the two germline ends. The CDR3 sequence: CAGTAGRAGELFF. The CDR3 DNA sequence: TGTGCCGGCACGGCGGGAAGGGCCGGGGAGCTGTTTTTT.

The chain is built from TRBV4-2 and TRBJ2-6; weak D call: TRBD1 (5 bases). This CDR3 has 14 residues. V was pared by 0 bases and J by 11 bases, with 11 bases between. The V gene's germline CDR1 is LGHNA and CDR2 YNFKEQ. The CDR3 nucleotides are TGTGCCAGCAGCCAAGACCGTGGGGCAGACGTCCTGACTTTC. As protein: CASSQDRGADVLTF.

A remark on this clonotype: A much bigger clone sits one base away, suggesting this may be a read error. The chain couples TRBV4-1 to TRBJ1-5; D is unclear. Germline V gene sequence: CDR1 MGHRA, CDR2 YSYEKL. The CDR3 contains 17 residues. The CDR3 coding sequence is TGCGCCAGCAGCCAAGATACTGGTCAGGCTATTAATCACCCCCAGCATTTT. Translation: CASSQDTGQAINHPQHF.